The clone carrying this T cell receptor beta chain has more than one count but fewer than ten. What it binds is not known. Between the trimmed V and J ends, which lost 3 bases and 0 bases, there was a span of 14 bases. The germline V gene encodes CDR1 SGHDN and CDR2 FVKESK. The CDR3 is made up of 16 amino acids. This sample was taken from a study of identical twins. Study-wide results and limits: Findings came from cross-sectional statistics, without long-term follow-up of donors.

Template switching added a universal primer site, and cDNA bore unique molecular identifiers. TCRdb itself ran the 5' RACE reads through MiXCR, one entry per CDR3 protein. This table holds around 250,000 distinct CDR3 sequences, 7% found once. This sample was also put to use in a study of yellow fever vaccine responses in identical twins.

The TCR sequence derives from a young woman in good health. This chain links TRBV14 with TRBJ1-2; D is undetermined. What was sequenced was memory (CD45RO+) T cells sorted from blood. This chain's CDR3 is CASSHLREEANYGYTF. For the CDR3, the DNA is TGTGCCAGCAGCCACCTGAGAGAAGAAGCTAACTATGGCTACACCTTC. Supplemented by reference TRBV14 and TRBJ1-2, the full variable domain reads EAGVTQFPSHSVIEKGQTVTLRCDPISGHDNLYWYRRVMGKEIKFLLHFVKESKQDESGMPNNRFLAERTGGTYSTLKVQPAELEDSGVYFCASSHLREEANYGYTFGSGTRLTVV.